This TCR beta chain comes out of a study of blood T cells in healthy people across ages. Study outcomes and limitations: Naive CD4+ cells and diversity were both higher in long-lived donors than in aged donors.

There are 16 residues in the CDR3. Trimming at V came to 3 bases and at J to 3 bases, leaving 9 bases not matched to a gene. Germline lookup yields CDR1 DFQATT and CDR2 SNEGSKA (reference sequence). With respect to this clonotype: What it binds is not known.

Primers used in a second PCR of about 6 to 11 cycles were a sample-barcoded 5' primer and a J-beta primer mix. A single record per CDR3 protein comes from TCRdb applying MiXCR to the 5' RACE reads. The sample lists more than 1,400,000 distinct CDR3 sequences, around two fifths seen once, with roughly 7.9% in the top ten. This sequence was found in a woman aged 18-30 years in good health. The chain uses TRBV20-1 and TRBJ2-3; TRBD2 matches at 10 bases. Sequenced sample: blood. CDR3 in DNA: TGCAGTGCTAGTCCCAGCGGGGGGGTAGGGACAGATACGCAGTATTTT. It codes for CSASPSGGVGTDTQYF.